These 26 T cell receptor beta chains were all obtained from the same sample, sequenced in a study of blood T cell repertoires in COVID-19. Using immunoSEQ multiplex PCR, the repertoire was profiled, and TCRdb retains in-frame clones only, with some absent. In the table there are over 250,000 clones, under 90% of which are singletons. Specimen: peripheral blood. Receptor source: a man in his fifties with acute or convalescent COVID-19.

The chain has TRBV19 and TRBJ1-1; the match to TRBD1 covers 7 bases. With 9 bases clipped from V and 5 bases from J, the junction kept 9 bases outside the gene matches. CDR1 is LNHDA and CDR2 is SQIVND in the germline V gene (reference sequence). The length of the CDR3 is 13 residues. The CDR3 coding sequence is TGTGCCAGCCTAACAGGGGTCCCAACTGAAGCTTTCTTT. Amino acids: CASLTGVPTEAFF.

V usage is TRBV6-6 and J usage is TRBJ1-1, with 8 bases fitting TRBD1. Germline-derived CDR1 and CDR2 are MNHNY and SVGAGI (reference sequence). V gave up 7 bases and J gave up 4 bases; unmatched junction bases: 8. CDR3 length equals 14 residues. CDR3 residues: CASTQDRAGTEAFF. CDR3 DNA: TGTGCCAGCACCCAGGACAGGGCTGGCACTGAAGCTTTCTTT.

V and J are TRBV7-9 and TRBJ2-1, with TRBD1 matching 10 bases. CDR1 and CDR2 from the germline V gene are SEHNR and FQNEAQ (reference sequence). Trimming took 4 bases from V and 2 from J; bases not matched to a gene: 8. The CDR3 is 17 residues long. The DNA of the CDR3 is TGTGCCAGCAGCTCATCCGGGACAGGGGATACCTACAATGAGCAGTTCTTC. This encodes CASSSSGTGDTYNEQFF.

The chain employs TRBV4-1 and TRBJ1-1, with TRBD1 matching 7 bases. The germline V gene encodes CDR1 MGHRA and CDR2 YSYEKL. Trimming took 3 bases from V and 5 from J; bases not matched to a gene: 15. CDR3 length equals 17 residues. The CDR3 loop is CASSQPDREGGKTEAFF. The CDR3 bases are TGCGCCAGCAGCCAGCCCGACAGGGAAGGAGGAAAAACTGAAGCTTTCTTT.

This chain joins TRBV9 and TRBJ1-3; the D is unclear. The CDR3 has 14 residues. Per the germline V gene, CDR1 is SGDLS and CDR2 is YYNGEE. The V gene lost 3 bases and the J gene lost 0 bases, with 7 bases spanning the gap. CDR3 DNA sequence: TGTGCCAGCAGCGGTGTCAACTCTGGAAACACCATATATTTT. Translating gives CASSGVNSGNTIYF.

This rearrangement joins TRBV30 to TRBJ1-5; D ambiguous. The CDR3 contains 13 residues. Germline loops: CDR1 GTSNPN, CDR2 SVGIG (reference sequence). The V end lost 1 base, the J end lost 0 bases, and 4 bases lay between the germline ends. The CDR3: CAWSGNSNQPQHF. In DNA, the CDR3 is TGTGCCTGGAGTGGTAATAGCAATCAGCCCCAGCATTTT.

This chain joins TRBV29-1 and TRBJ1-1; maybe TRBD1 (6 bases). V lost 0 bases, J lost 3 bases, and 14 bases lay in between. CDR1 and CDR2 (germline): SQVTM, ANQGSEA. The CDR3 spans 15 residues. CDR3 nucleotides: TGCAGCGTTGAAGATGGCGGGGGCTCCCACACTGAAGCTTTCTTT. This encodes CSVEDGGGSHTEAFF. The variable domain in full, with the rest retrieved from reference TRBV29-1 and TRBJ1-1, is SAVISQKPSRDICQRGTSLTIQCQVDSQVTMMFWYRQQPGQSLTLIATANQGSEATYESGFVIDKFPISRPNLTFSTLTVSNMSPEDSSIYLCSVEDGGGSHTEAFFGQGTRLTVV.

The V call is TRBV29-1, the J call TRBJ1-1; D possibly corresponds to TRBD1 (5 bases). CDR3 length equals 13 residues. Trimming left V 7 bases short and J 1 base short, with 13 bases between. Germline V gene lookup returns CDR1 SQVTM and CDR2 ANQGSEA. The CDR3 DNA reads TGCAGCGCCCGGGGGGGACCGAACACTGAAGCTTTCTTT. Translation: CSARGGPNTEAFF.

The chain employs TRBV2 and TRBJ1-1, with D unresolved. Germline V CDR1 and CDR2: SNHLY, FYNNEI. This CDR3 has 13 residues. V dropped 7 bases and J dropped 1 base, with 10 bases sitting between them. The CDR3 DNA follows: TGTGCCAGCATAAGGGAGGCGAACACTGAAGCTTTCTTT. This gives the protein CASIREANTEAFF. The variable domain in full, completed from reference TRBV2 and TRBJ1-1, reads EPEVTQTPSHQVTQMGQEVILRCVPISNHLYFYWYRQILGQKVEFLVSFYNNEISEKSEIFDDQFSVERPDGSNFTLKIRSTKLEDSAMYFCASIREANTEAFFGQGTRLTVV.

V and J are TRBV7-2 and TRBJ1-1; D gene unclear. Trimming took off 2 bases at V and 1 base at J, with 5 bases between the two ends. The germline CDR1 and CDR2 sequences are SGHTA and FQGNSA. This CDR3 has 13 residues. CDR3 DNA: TGTGCCAGCAGCTTATCACAGAACACTGAAGCTTTCTTT. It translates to CASSLSQNTEAFF. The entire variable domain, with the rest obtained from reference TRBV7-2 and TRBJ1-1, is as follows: GAGVSQSPSNKVTEKGKDVELRCDPISGHTALYWYRQSLGQGLEFLIYFQGNSAPDKSGLPSDRFSAERTGGSVSTLTIQRTQQEDSAVYLCASSLSQNTEAFFGQGTRLTVV.

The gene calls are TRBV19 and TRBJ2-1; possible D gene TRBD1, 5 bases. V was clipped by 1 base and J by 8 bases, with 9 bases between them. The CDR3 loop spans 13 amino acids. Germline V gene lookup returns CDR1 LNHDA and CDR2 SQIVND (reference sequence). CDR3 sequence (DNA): TGTGCCAGTAGTATAGGGGGCTGGGATGAGCAGTTCTTC. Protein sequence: CASSIGGWDEQFF. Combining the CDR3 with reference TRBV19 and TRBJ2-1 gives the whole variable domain DGGITQSPKYLFRKEGQNVTLSCEQNLNHDAMYWYRQDPGQGLRLIYYSQIVNDFQKGDIAEGYSVSREKKESFPLTVTSAQKNPTAFYLCASSIGGWDEQFFGPGTRLTVL.

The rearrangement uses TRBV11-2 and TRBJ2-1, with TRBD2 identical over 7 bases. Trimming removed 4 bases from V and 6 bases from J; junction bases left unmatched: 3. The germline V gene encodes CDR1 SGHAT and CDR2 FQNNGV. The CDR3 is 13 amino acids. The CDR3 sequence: CASSWGGSNEQFF. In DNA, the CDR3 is TGTGCCAGCAGCTGGGGGGGTAGCAATGAGCAGTTCTTC.

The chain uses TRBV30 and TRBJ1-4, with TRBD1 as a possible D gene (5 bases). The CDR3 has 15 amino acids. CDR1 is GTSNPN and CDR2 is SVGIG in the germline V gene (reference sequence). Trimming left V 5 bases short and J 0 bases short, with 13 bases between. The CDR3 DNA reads TGTGCCTGGGGTGACAGTTTTGCAACTAATGAAAAACTGTTTTTT. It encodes CAWGDSFATNEKLFF.

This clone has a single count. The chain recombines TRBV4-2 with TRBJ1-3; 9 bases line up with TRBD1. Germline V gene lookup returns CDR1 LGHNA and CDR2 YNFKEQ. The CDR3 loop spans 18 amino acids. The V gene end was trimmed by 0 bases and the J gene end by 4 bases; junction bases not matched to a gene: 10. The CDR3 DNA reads TGTGCCAGCAGCCAAGAAGTAGTTAGGACAGGGGCAGGAAACACCATATATTTT. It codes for CASSQEVVRTGAGNTIYF.

The DNA for the CDR3 is TGTGCCAGCAGCATACTAGCGGGGGGGCCCTACGAGCAGTACTTC. Its protein product is CASSILAGGPYEQYF. V usage is TRBV7-2 and J usage is TRBJ2-7, with 13 bases aligning to TRBD2. J gave up 2 bases and V 5 bases, and 3 bases lay outside the gene matches. The CDR3 extends over 15 amino acids. Germline CDR1 SGHTA, CDR2 FQGNSA.

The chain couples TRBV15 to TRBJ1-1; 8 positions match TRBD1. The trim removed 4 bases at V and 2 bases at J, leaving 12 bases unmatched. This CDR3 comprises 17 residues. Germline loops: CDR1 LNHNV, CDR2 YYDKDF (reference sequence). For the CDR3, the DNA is TGTGCCACCAGCATCCAGACAGGGGCGCTACTTAACACTGAAGCTTTCTTT. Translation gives CATSIQTGALLNTEAFF.

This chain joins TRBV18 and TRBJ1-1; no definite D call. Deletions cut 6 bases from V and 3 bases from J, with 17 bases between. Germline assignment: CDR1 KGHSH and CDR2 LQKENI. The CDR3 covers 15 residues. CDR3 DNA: TGTGCCAGCTCGCACCCCTCCGAGAGGGACACTGAAGCTTTCTTT. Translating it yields CASSHPSERDTEAFF.

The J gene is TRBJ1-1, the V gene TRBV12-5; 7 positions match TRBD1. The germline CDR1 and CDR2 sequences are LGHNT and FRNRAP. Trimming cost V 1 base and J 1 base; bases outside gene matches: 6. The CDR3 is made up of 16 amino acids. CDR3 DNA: TGTGCTAGTGGTTTGGGCAGGGGGATCTGGAACACTGAAGCTTTCTTT. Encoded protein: CASGLGRGIWNTEAFF.

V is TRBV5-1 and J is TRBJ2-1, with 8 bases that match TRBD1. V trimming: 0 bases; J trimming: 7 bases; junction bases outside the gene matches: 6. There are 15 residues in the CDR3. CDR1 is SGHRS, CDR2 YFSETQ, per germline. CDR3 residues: CASSLGGTGGNEQFF. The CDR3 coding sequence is TGCGCCAGCAGCTTGGGAGGGACAGGAGGAAATGAGCAGTTCTTC.

CDR3 DNA: TGTGCCAGCAGATTCGGGACAGGGACCTACGAGCAGTACTTC. Protein product: CASRFGTGTYEQYF. The gene calls are TRBV6-5 and TRBJ2-7, with 9 nucleotides matching TRBD1. Germline CDR1 is MNHEY and CDR2 is SVGAGI. The CDR3 length is 14 residues. After removal of 6 bases from V and 2 bases from J, the junction contained 5 bases not matched to a gene.

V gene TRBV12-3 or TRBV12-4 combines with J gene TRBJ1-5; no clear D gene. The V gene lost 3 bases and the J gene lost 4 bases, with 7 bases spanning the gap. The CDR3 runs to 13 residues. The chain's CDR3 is CASSLRFNQPQHF. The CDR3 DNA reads TGTGCCAGCAGTTTGCGGTTTAATCAGCCCCAGCATTTT.

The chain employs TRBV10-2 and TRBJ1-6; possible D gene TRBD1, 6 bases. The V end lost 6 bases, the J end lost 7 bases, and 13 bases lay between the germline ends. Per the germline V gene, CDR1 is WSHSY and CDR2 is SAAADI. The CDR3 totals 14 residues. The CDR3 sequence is CASRTWTENSPLHF. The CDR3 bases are TGCGCCAGCAGGACCTGGACAGAAAATTCACCCCTCCACTTT.

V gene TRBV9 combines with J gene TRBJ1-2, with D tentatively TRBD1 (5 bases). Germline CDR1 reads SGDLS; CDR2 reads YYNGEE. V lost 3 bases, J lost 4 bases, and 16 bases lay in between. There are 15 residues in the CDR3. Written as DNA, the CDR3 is TGTGCCAGCAGCGAGACCGGGACTACAAGCTATGGCTACACCTTC. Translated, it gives CASSETGTTSYGYTF.

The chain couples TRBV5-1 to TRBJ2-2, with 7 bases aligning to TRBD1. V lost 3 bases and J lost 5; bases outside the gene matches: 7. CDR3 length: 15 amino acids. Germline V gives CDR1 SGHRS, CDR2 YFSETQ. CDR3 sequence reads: CASSSSGQATGELFF. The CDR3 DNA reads TGCGCCAGCAGCTCATCCGGACAGGCTACCGGGGAGCTGTTTTTT.

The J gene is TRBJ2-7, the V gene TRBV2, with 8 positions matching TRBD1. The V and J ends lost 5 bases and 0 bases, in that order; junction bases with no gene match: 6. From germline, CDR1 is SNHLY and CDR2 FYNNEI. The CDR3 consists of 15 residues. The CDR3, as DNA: TGTGCCAGCAGTCCGGACAGGGACTTCTCCTACGAGCAGTACTTC. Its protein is CASSPDRDFSYEQYF.

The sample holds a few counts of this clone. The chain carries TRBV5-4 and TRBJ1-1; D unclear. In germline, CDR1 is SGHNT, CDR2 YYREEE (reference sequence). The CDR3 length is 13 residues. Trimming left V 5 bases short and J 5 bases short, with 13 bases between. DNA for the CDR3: TGTGCCAGCAGGAAGGTGAGGAATACTGAAGCTTTCTTT. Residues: CASRKVRNTEAFF.